This T cell receptor (beta chain) was observed in a study of blood T cell repertoires in COVID-19. About the study: Collection of acute and convalescent COVID-19 samples took place in the United States, Italy and Spain. Nucleic acid was either cDNA or gDNA, and it came from T cells, B-cell-depleted T cells, or PBMCs.

Recruited during active infection, patients (from Seattle) were subsequently followed longitudinally. Study processing details: Reference gene primer amplification gave estimated nucleated cell counts. Some clones are missing from TCRdb's copy, which holds only in-frame ones; the method was immunoSEQ multiplex PCR. Clonal size and the V and J genes are those of that table, whereas D and trimming came from the DNA. The data contain more than 250,000 clones, 85% to 90% of them singletons. Germline CDR1 reads LNHDA; CDR2 reads SQIVND (reference sequence). The CDR3 is made up of 15 amino acids. V trimming: 3 bases; J trimming: 7 bases; junction bases outside the gene matches: 3.

The source is a woman aged 45-65 years with COVID-19, enrolled during active disease. The sequencing input was peripheral blood. The rearrangement links TRBV19 to TRBJ2-1; 13 bases map to TRBD2. The CDR3 coding sequence is TGTGCCAGTAGTATTATGACTAGCGGGAGGAATGAGCAGTTCTTC. As protein: CASSIMTSGRNEQFF.